Following are 3 T cell receptor beta chains from one sample sequenced in a study of shared clonotypes between healthy human individuals. CD45RO negativity and positive selection for CCR7 defined naive CD8 cells, a population that excluded terminally differentiated effector memory CD45RA+ cells. Assay: immunoSEQ multiplex PCR; the TCRdb copy retains only in-frame clones and omits some. The sample lists roughly 2.1 million clones, under 95% occurring once. The sequenced sample was naive CD8+ T cells from PBMCs. Source of these receptors: a man in his late teens or twenties in good health. Some clones in this sample may be carry-over from other donors' samples.

The rearrangement uses TRBV7-9 and TRBJ2-5; D gene uncertain. The V and J ends lost 2 bases and 5 bases respectively, with 12 bases between them. CDR3 size: 14 residues. The germline V gene has CDR1 SEHNR and CDR2 FQNEAQ (reference sequence). The DNA for the CDR3 is TGTGCCAGCAGCTTAACTACAACAACGGAGACCCAGTACTTC. As protein: CASSLTTTTETQYF.

The chain recombines TRBV4-1 with TRBJ1-1; D gene unclear. The CDR3 contains 15 residues. V was cut by 0 bases and J by 5 bases, with 13 bases left in between. Germline loops: CDR1 MGHRA, CDR2 YSYEKL. CDR3 coding DNA: TGCGCCAGCAGCCAAGATCCGGGGAGAGATACTGAAGCTTTCTTT. Translating gives CASSQDPGRDTEAFF.

This sequence joins TRBV10-3 and TRBJ2-7, with 9 bases that match TRBD1. The CDR3 is 15 amino acids. The junction had 11 bases not matched to a gene; V was cut back by 6 bases and J by 5 bases. Germline CDR1 and CDR2: ENHRY and SYGVKD. CDR3 DNA: TGTGCCATCAGCGGACAGGGGCGGTCATTGGACGAGCAGTACTTC. It encodes CAISGQGRSLDEQYF.